Listed here are 26 T cell receptor beta chains from one sample, sequenced in a study of blood T cell repertoires in COVID-19. Only in-frame clones appear in the TCRdb table, and some are missing; sequencing was by immunoSEQ multiplex PCR. This table holds 300,000 to 500,000 clones, around 90% found once. The specimen sequenced was PBMCs or T cells enriched from blood (not recorded which). These receptors were collected from a woman aged 40 to 50 with acute COVID-19.

This chain connects TRBV2 to TRBJ1-5, with 8 bases lining up with TRBD1. This CDR3 contains 13 residues. V dropped 6 bases and J dropped 8; count of bases not matched to a gene: 6. Germline V gives CDR1 SNHLY, CDR2 FYNNEI. The CDR3 spells CASRTDRGEPQHF. CDR3 nucleotides: TGTGCCAGCAGGACCGACAGGGGTGAGCCCCAGCATTTT.

The chain employs TRBV19 and TRBJ1-4, with 8 bases that match TRBD1. The ends lost 4 bases at V and 5 bases at J; junction bases unmatched: 9. The CDR3 contains 16 residues. CDR1 is LNHDA, CDR2 SQIVND, per germline (reference sequence). CDR3 bases: TGTGCCAGTAGTACCTGGACGGGACAGGAAAATGAAAAACTGTTTTTT. It yields the protein CASSTWTGQENEKLFF.

In its sample, this clone was seen once. The rearrangement links TRBV5-1 to TRBJ2-5; TRBD1 matches 7 bases. V was pared by 4 bases and J by 5 bases, with 8 bases of the junction left unmatched. There are 14 residues in the CDR3. Germline assignment: CDR1 SGHRS and CDR2 YFSETQ. The CDR3 is CASSPRDSRETQYF. DNA of the CDR3: TGCGCCAGCAGCCCCCGGGACAGTAGGGAGACCCAGTACTTC.

This clone appeared a single time. The rearrangement uses TRBV9 and TRBJ2-6, with D possibly TRBD1 on 6 matching bases. The CDR3 covers 17 residues. The V end lost 4 bases, the J end lost 0 bases, and 14 bases lay between the germline ends. Germline-derived CDR1 and CDR2 are SGDLS and YYNGEE. In DNA form, the CDR3 reads TGTGCCAGCAGCCCCCTGGGGGCCAGCTCTGGGGCCAACGTCCTGACTTTC. Its translation: CASSPLGASSGANVLTF. The full variable domain, completed using reference TRBV9 and TRBJ2-6, is DSGVTQTPKHLITATGQRVTLRCSPRSGDLSVYWYQQSLDQGLQFLIQYYNGEERAKGNILERFSAQQFPDLHSELNLSSLELGDSALYFCASSPLGASSGANVLTFGAGSRLTVL.

The rearrangement joins TRBV18 to TRBJ1-5; D call uncertain. This CDR3 comprises 14 residues. In germline, CDR1 is KGHSH, CDR2 LQKENI. The V end was cut by 6 bases, the J end by 6 bases, with 15 bases between. The CDR3 is CASSRGQVTQPQHF. CDR3 nucleotide sequence: TGTGCCAGCTCTCGTGGCCAGGTAACTCAGCCCCAGCATTTT.

This clone has just one count. The chain employs TRBV24-1 and TRBJ2-3, with TRBD2 identical over 11 bases. CDR3 length equals 17 residues. V dropped 5 bases and J dropped 2; count of bases not matched to a gene: 8. Germline lookup yields CDR1 KGHDR and CDR2 SFDVKD. The CDR3 here is CATSASSGGAYTDTQYF. CDR3 sequence (DNA): TGTGCCACCAGTGCTAGTAGCGGGGGGGCCTACACAGATACGCAGTATTTT.

V gene TRBV5-1 combines with J gene TRBJ2-3; TRBD1 agrees at 9 bases. The CDR3 has 14 residues. In germline, CDR1 is SGHRS, CDR2 YFSETQ. With 4 bases clipped from V and 4 bases from J, the junction kept 4 bases outside the gene matches. The CDR3 DNA is TGCGCCAGCAGCCGAGACAGGGGGTCAGATACGCAGTATTTT. This encodes CASSRDRGSDTQYF.

This clone has just one count. The chain is built from TRBV19 and TRBJ1-2, with D possibly matching TRBD1 (6 bases). This CDR3 contains 13 residues. Germline V CDR1 and CDR2: LNHDA, SQIVND (reference sequence). V was trimmed by 7 bases and J by 4 bases, leaving 13 bases between them. The CDR3 coding sequence is TGTGCCAGTACCCGAGGGGGTAGCTATGGCTACACCTTC. It specifies CASTRGGSYGYTF.

The chain recombines TRBV24-1 with TRBJ2-1; TRBD1 matches at 7 bases. This CDR3 is 15 amino acids long. The V segment lost 0 bases and the J segment 3 bases; nucleotides outside the gene matches: 1. Germline-derived CDR1 and CDR2 are KGHDR and SFDVKD. Written as DNA, the CDR3 is TGTGCCACCAGTGATTTGCGGGACAGCTACAATGAGCAGTTCTTC. This encodes CATSDLRDSYNEQFF.

Of note for this clone: The junction shows a germline mismatch at one end, possibly a read error. V usage is TRBV19 and J usage is TRBJ2-7, with D possibly TRBD1 on 6 matching bases. CDR3 length: 15 amino acids. Germline CDR1 and CDR2: LNHDA and SQIVND (reference sequence). The DNA of the CDR3 is TGTGCCAGTAGTATCGTGTGGACAGAGTCCTCCGAGCAGTACTTC. Translation gives CASSIVWTESSEQYF.

The CDR3 loop reads CASRQRGGQETQYF. CDR3 nucleotides: TGCGCCAGCAGGCAGCGGGGGGGCCAAGAGACCCAGTACTTC. This chain uses TRBV5-1 with TRBJ2-5, with 10 bases fitting TRBD2. CDR1 SGHRS and CDR2 YFSETQ come from the germline V gene. J was trimmed by 1 base and V by 5 bases; bases with no gene match: 2. The CDR3 extends over 14 amino acids.

V is TRBV3-1 (or the pseudogene TRBV3-2) and J is TRBJ1-2; D call uncertain. The CDR3 is 14 residues long. From germline, CDR1 is LGHDT and CDR2 YNNKEL (reference sequence). Trimming shortened V by 0 bases and J by 9 bases, and 14 bases separated the two germline ends. DNA of the CDR3: TGTGCCAGCAGCCAAGATCCCGCGAGCCTGAGCTACACCTTC. Its translation: CASSQDPASLSYTF.

This clone has only one observation. The chain has TRBV29-1 and TRBJ1-2, with 10 bases identical to TRBD1. CDR3 length equals 12 residues. Germline V gene data show CDR1 as SQVTM and CDR2 as ANQGSEA. V trimming: 7 bases; J trimming: 8 bases; junction bases outside the gene matches: 7. The CDR3 is CSAGQGGIGYTF. In DNA form, the CDR3 reads TGCAGCGCCGGACAGGGGGGTATCGGCTACACCTTC. Supplemented by reference TRBV29-1 and TRBJ1-2, the full variable domain reads SAVISQKPSRDICQRGTSLTIQCQVDSQVTMMFWYRQQPGQSLTLIATANQGSEATYESGFVIDKFPISRPNLTFSTLTVSNMSPEDSSIYLCSAGQGGIGYTFGSGTRLTVV.

The rearrangement uses TRBV21-1 and TRBJ1-2. TRBV21-1 is reported as a pseudogene. The CDR3 totals 14 residues. CDR3: CASSKPCRREGYTF. The CDR3, as DNA: TGTGCCAGCAGCAAGCCGTGCCGACGGGAAGGCTACACCTTC.

The rearrangement uses TRBV2 and TRBJ1-4, with no clear D. CDR1 is SNHLY, CDR2 FYNNEI, per germline. There are 14 residues in the CDR3. Trimming pared 6 bases from V and 7 bases from J, leaving 15 bases between. The CDR3 sequence is CASSLRETIEKLFF. The CDR3 DNA reads TGTGCCAGCAGCCTCCGGGAAACCATTGAAAAACTGTTTTTT.

The V gene is TRBV7-9, the J gene TRBJ1-2, with 10 bases identical to TRBD1. The germline gives CDR1 SEHNR, CDR2 FQNEAQ (reference sequence). The V gene end was trimmed by 5 bases and the J gene end by 4 bases; junction bases not matched to a gene: 10. The CDR3 runs to 16 residues. The CDR3 region is CASSHTGTGEVYGYTF. As DNA, the CDR3 is TGTGCCAGCAGCCACACCGGGACAGGGGAAGTCTATGGCTACACCTTC.

The J gene is TRBJ2-3, the V gene TRBV7-9, with TRBD2 identical over 7 bases. Germline V gene sequence: CDR1 SEHNR, CDR2 FQNEAQ (reference sequence). CDR3 length: 14 residues. V gave up 7 bases and J gave up 2 bases; unmatched junction bases: 6. The CDR3 loop is CASTAGVTTDTQYF. The CDR3 bases are TGTGCCAGCACCGCGGGGGTGACCACAGATACGCAGTATTTT.

As to this clone: Other DNA sequences in this sample translate to the same CDR3. The J gene is TRBJ1-1, the V gene TRBV3-1 (or the pseudogene TRBV3-2), with TRBD1 as a possible D gene (5 bases). The CDR3 consists of 13 residues. The germline V and J ends were trimmed by 4 bases and 1 base, with 7 bases remaining between them. Germline V gene lookup returns CDR1 LGHDT and CDR2 YNNKEL (reference sequence). As DNA, the CDR3 is TGTGCCAGCAGCCTCCAGGGGAACACTGAAGCTTTCTTT. This translates into CASSLQGNTEAFF.

The chain recombines TRBV10-3 with TRBJ1-6, with D possibly TRBD1 on 5 matching bases. The CDR3 totals 13 residues. Trimming took 1 base from V and 10 from J, leaving 8 bases between them. Germline values: CDR1 ENHRY, CDR2 SYGVKD. In DNA form, the CDR3 reads TGTGCCATCAGTGAGTTACAGGACTCACCCCTCCACTTT. This translates into CAISELQDSPLHF.

The chain recombines TRBV3-1 (or the pseudogene TRBV3-2) with TRBJ1-6; TRBD1 might be the D (5 bases). This CDR3 contains 15 residues. The V gene's germline CDR1 is LGHDT and CDR2 YNNKEL (reference sequence). The ends were cut back, 1 base at V and 5 bases at J, with 9 bases in the middle. CDR3 DNA: TGTGCCAGCAGCCAAGTCACAGGAGATAATTCACCCCTCCACTTT. It specifies CASSQVTGDNSPLHF.

The rearrangement links TRBV7-9 to TRBJ1-2, with 10 bases fitting TRBD1. CDR1 and CDR2 (germline): SEHNR, FQNEAQ (reference sequence). The ends lost 7 bases at V and 0 bases at J; junction bases unmatched: 14. There are 18 residues in the CDR3. CDR3 amino acids: CASTGGRATGGANYGYTF. Written as DNA, the CDR3 is TGTGCCAGCACGGGAGGCCGGGCGACAGGGGGCGCTAACTATGGCTACACCTTC.

The chain is built from TRBV10-3 and TRBJ1-2; no reliable D call. This CDR3 comprises 12 residues. Between the trimmed V and J ends, which lost 0 bases and 7 bases, there was a span of 6 bases. In germline, CDR1 is ENHRY, CDR2 SYGVKD. The DNA of the CDR3 is TGTGCCATCAGTGAGTCGCGGGGTGGCTACACCTTC. Protein: CAISESRGGYTF.

This chain links TRBV11-2 with TRBJ1-1; 8 nucleotides match TRBD1. Germline trimming cut 5 bases from V and 2 bases from J; bases unmatched to any gene: 10. Germline V CDR1 and CDR2: SGHAT, FQNNGV. The CDR3 runs to 16 residues. This CDR3 reads CASSHIQGGGNTEAFF. The CDR3 nucleotides read TGTGCCAGCAGCCACATACAGGGGGGAGGTAACACTGAAGCTTTCTTT.

The rearrangement links TRBV19 to TRBJ1-1; possible D gene TRBD1, 6 bases. The germline V gene has CDR1 LNHDA and CDR2 SQIVND (reference sequence). This CDR3 region has 14 residues. V was clipped by 3 bases and J by 1 base, with 9 bases between them. Here the CDR3 reads CASSIGGQNTEAFF. CDR3 in DNA: TGTGCCAGTAGTATCGGGGGGCAGAACACTGAAGCTTTCTTT.

This clone was found many times. The chain is built from TRBV27 and TRBJ1-1; 7 bases are shared with TRBD1. The ends lost 8 bases at V and 5 bases at J; junction bases unmatched: 11. The CDR3 totals 14 residues. In germline, CDR1 is MNHEY, CDR2 SMNVEV (reference sequence). The CDR3 loop is CASGGRQGRTEAFF. The CDR3 coding sequence is TGTGCCAGCGGGGGGAGACAGGGTAGGACTGAAGCTTTCTTT.

J is TRBJ1-2 and V is TRBV5-6; no definite D call. Germline CDR1 and CDR2: SGHDT and YYEEEE. The CDR3 covers 15 residues. With 3 bases removed from V and 7 bases from J, the gap between germline ends came to 19 bases. The CDR3 nucleotides are TGTGCCAGCAGCTCATTTCGCCCGACCGAGGGTGGCTACACCTTC. Translated, it gives CASSSFRPTEGGYTF.